Below, 23 T cell receptor beta chains from the same sample are listed, as sequenced in a study of shared clonotypes between healthy human individuals. Some clones are missing from TCRdb's copy, which holds only in-frame ones; the method was immunoSEQ multiplex PCR. The sample contains some 1,100,000 clones, approximately 80% of which appear only once. The sequencing sample was made of memory CD4+ T cells from PBMCs. Stated subset: CD45RA-negative fraction. The receptors were sampled from a young man in good health. Some clones in this sample may be carry-over from other donors' samples.

CDR3 amino acids: CATPGSGQGAWGTEAFF. In DNA, the CDR3 is TGTGCCACCCCCGGGTCGGGACAGGGGGCTTGGGGGACTGAAGCTTTCTTT. The chain is built from TRBV6-4 and TRBJ1-1; 12 nucleotides line up with TRBD1. Trimming cost V 10 bases and J 5 bases; bases outside gene matches: 17. This CDR3 comprises 17 residues. Looked up from germline, CDR1 is MRHNA and CDR2 is SNTAGT.

This sequence joins TRBV5-1 and TRBJ1-5; D may be TRBD1 (5 bases). The V gene lost 4 bases and the J gene lost 7 bases, with 12 bases spanning the gap. This CDR3 contains 13 residues. CDR1 and CDR2 (germline): SGHRS, YFSETQ. In DNA, the CDR3 is TGCGCCAGCAGCGAGGGACCGCTCCAGCCCCAGCATTTT. It yields the protein CASSEGPLQPQHF.

The chain carries TRBV6-6 and TRBJ1-5, with D uncertain. Trimming took 6 bases from V and 7 from J, leaving 13 bases between them. The CDR3 covers 13 residues. Germline V gives CDR1 MNHNY, CDR2 SVGAGI (reference sequence). The CDR3 nucleotides read TGTGCCAGCAGCTATCGGCCTGGCCAGCCCCAGCATTTT. This codes for CASSYRPGQPQHF.

This clone has a handful of counts. The chain links TRBV10-1 to TRBJ1-1, with D perhaps TRBD1 (5 bases). The germline V gene encodes CDR1 WNHNN and CDR2 SYGVQD (reference sequence). V lost 5 bases to trimming and J lost 0 bases, with 10 bases between them. The CDR3 is 14 residues long. CDR3 nucleotide sequence: TGCGCCAGCAGTTCAAGACAGATGAACACTGAAGCTTTCTTT. This encodes CASSSRQMNTEAFF.

V gene TRBV7-3 combines with J gene TRBJ2-5, with TRBD1 as a possible D gene (6 bases). The CDR3 sequence is 14 residues long. Looked up from germline, CDR1 is SGHTA and CDR2 is FQGTGA. Trimming cost V 6 bases and J 4 bases, with 15 bases left between them. The CDR3 reads CASSRGGWGETQYF. The CDR3 region has the DNA TGTGCCAGCAGTCGTGGGGGCTGGGGAGAGACCCAGTACTTC. Using reference TRBV7-3 and TRBJ2-5 for the parts outside the CDR3, the full variable domain is GAGVSQTPSNKVTEKGKYVELRCDPISGHTALYWYRQSLGQGPEFLIYFQGTGAADDSGLPNDRFFAVRPEGSVSTLKIQRTERGDSAVYLCASSRGGWGETQYFGPGTRLLVL.

A few counts support this clone. The chain carries TRBV30 and TRBJ1-2, with D possibly being TRBD1 (6 bases). This CDR3 region has 13 residues. Germline loops: CDR1 GTSNPN, CDR2 SVGIG (reference sequence). The ends were cut back, 0 bases at V and 8 bases at J, with 13 bases in the middle. This chain's CDR3 is CAWSVWQGMGYTF. The CDR3 DNA is TGTGCCTGGAGTGTTTGGCAGGGGATGGGCTACACCTTC.

V is TRBV27 and J is TRBJ2-7; D might be TRBD2 (7 bases). This CDR3 region has 15 residues. CDR1 MNHEY and CDR2 SMNVEV come from the germline V gene (reference sequence). V lost 7 bases and J lost 6, with 22 bases in between. The CDR3 DNA reads as TGTGCCAGCACTCCCAGGGCGGGGGCGGGGCTCGAGCAGTACTTC. Its translation is CASTPRAGAGLEQYF.

The chain recombines TRBV13 with TRBJ2-5, with 7 bases matching TRBD2. The CDR3 consists of 12 residues. V dropped 5 bases and J dropped 7; count of bases not matched to a gene: 4. Germline V gives CDR1 PRHDT, CDR2 FYEKMQ (reference sequence). The chain's CDR3 is CASSLTGGTQYF. The CDR3 region has the DNA TGTGCCAGCAGCCTCACGGGGGGGACCCAGTACTTC.

This sequence joins TRBV7-3 and TRBJ2-5; no reliable D call. V lost 1 base and J lost 4, with 10 bases in between. The CDR3 has 14 residues. Germline CDR1 SGHTA, CDR2 FQGTGA. The DNA for the CDR3 is TGTGCCAGCAGCTTAAAGGGCCCGGGAGAGACCCAGTACTTC. Translating it yields CASSLKGPGETQYF.

The chain is built from TRBV29-1 and TRBJ2-7; tentatively, D is TRBD1 (7 bases). This CDR3 spans 14 amino acids. The V end lost 8 bases, the J end lost 0 bases, and 17 bases lay between the germline ends. Germline values: CDR1 SQVTM, CDR2 ANQGSEA. The CDR3 nucleotides are TGCAGCACAAGGGGGCGGGACAGCTCCTACGAGCAGTACTTC. Translating it yields CSTRGRDSSYEQYF.

This clone appeared many times. The V and J genes are TRBV7-8 and TRBJ1-2, with TRBD1 matching over 9 bases. CDR3 size: 14 residues. Germline V gene sequence: CDR1 SGHVS, CDR2 FQNEAQ. V lost 1 base and J lost 6; bases outside the gene matches: 3. The CDR3, as DNA: TGTGCCAGCAGCTTAGACAGGGGGCGAAATGGCTACACCTTC. It is translated as CASSLDRGRNGYTF.

The rearrangement uses TRBV19 and TRBJ1-2; D is unresolved. Between the trimmed V and J ends, which lost 6 bases and 4 bases, there was a span of 12 bases. The CDR3 totals 13 residues. Germline lookup yields CDR1 LNHDA and CDR2 SQIVND (reference sequence). CDR3 in DNA: TGTGCCAGTAGAAATTCGGGTAGCTATGGCTACACCTTC. Residues: CASRNSGSYGYTF.

This sequence joins TRBV2 and TRBJ2-6; 9 bases are a match to TRBD1. This CDR3 spans 16 amino acids. V shed 5 bases, J shed 3 bases, and the junction held 5 bases outside the gene matches. Germline CDR1 SNHLY, CDR2 FYNNEI. CDR3 nucleotides: TGTGCCAGCAGTTCACAGGGGGCTTATGGGGCCAACGTCCTGACTTTC. Translating it yields CASSSQGAYGANVLTF.

This clone has only a few counts. The rearrangement uses TRBV7-2 and TRBJ1-1; 8 positions agree with TRBD1. With V trimmed by 1 base and J by 0 bases, 13 bases remained unmatched. Germline CDR1 reads SGHTA; CDR2 reads FQGNSA. CDR3 size: 19 residues. The CDR3 sequence: CASSLGFGAGGVMNTEAFF. The DNA of the CDR3 is TGTGCCAGCAGCTTAGGGTTTGGGGCAGGGGGCGTAATGAACACTGAAGCTTTCTTT. Drawing the rest from reference TRBV7-2 and TRBJ1-1, the complete variable domain is GAGVSQSPSNKVTEKGKDVELRCDPISGHTALYWYRQSLGQGLEFLIYFQGNSAPDKSGLPSDRFSAERTGGSVSTLTIQRTQQEDSAVYLCASSLGFGAGGVMNTEAFFGQGTRLTVV.

As to this clone: Other DNA sequences in the same sample also yield this CDR3. This chain uses TRBV18 with TRBJ2-1; 8 bases are a match to TRBD1. The CDR3 is 13 amino acids. Germline assignment: CDR1 KGHSH and CDR2 LQKENI. The trim removed 5 bases at V and 7 bases at J, leaving 4 bases unmatched. The CDR3 bases are TGTGCCAGCTCAACCACAGGGGGAAATGAGCAGTTCTTC. It encodes CASSTTGGNEQFF.

This chain connects TRBV30 to TRBJ2-1; TRBD2 aligns across 7 bases. The CDR3 spans 15 residues. The germline gives CDR1 GTSNPN, CDR2 SVGIG (reference sequence). Losses at the gene ends were 2 bases for V and 8 bases for J; bases not matched to a gene: 12. The DNA for the CDR3 is TGTGCCTGGAGTCTGACGCTAGCGGTTGGGGATGAGCAGTTCTTC. This translates into CAWSLTLAVGDEQFF.

Regarding this clone: One junction end does not reproduce the germline sequence, and a read error may be involved. This sequence joins TRBV6-1 and TRBJ1-5; no clear D gene. The CDR3 consists of 13 residues. Germline V gene sequence: CDR1 MNHNS, CDR2 SASEGT. In DNA form, the CDR3 reads TGTGCCGGCAGTGGACGGAGCAATCAGCCCCAGCATTTT. Translation gives CAGSGRSNQPQHF.

The CDR3 region is CASSLDIMNTEAFF. CDR3 in DNA: TGTGCCAGCAGCTTGGACATAATGAACACTGAAGCTTTCTTT. The chain joins TRBV5-4 to TRBJ1-1, with D hard to call. V dropped 0 bases and J dropped 0 bases, with 6 bases sitting between them. Germline CDR1 reads SGHNT; CDR2 reads YYREEE (reference sequence). The CDR3 runs to 14 residues.

Of note for this clone: Since a much larger clone is just one base distant, this may be a read error. The V gene is TRBV11-3, the J gene TRBJ2-3; D remains unclear. This CDR3 has 12 amino acids. CDR1 and CDR2 (germline): SGHNT, YENEEA. V shed 3 bases and J shed 3 bases, with 4 bases lying between them. The CDR3 DNA is TGTGCCAGCAGCTTGGGGACAGATACGCAGTATTTT. It encodes CASSLGTDTQYF.

As concerns this clone: The identical CDR3 is also encoded by other nucleotide sequences in the sample. The chain links TRBV19 to TRBJ1-1, with D uncertain. The CDR3 contains 13 residues. Germline CDR1 reads LNHDA; CDR2 reads SQIVND (reference sequence). V was cut by 5 bases and J by 2 bases, with 9 bases left in between. DNA of the CDR3: TGTGCCAGTAGTTTGACGGGCAACACTGAAGCTTTCTTT. It translates to CASSLTGNTEAFF.

V usage is TRBV2 and J usage is TRBJ2-3, with 10 bases identical to TRBD2. CDR3 length: 15 residues. Germline V gene data show CDR1 as SNHLY and CDR2 as FYNNEI. V dropped 4 bases and J dropped 2; count of bases not matched to a gene: 3. The CDR3 region has the DNA TGTGCCAGCAGTGTACTAGCGGGATTCACAGATACGCAGTATTTT. As protein: CASSVLAGFTDTQYF.

The chain has TRBV5-8 and TRBJ2-1, with 7 bases aligning to TRBD1. CDR1 is SGHTS and CDR2 is YDEGEE in the germline V gene. Trimming removed 4 bases from V and 6 bases from J; junction bases left unmatched: 13. The CDR3 has 16 residues. The CDR3 loop reads CASSRDRVGVTNEQFF. The CDR3 region has the DNA TGTGCCAGCAGCCGAGACAGGGTCGGTGTGACCAATGAGCAGTTCTTC.

The chain employs TRBV5-1 and TRBJ2-3; no firm D call. V gave up 5 bases and J gave up 0 bases, with 7 bases separating them. The CDR3 covers 13 residues. The germline V gene encodes CDR1 SGHRS and CDR2 YFSETQ. This CDR3 is CASRLSSTDTQYF. The CDR3 nucleotides are TGCGCCAGCAGACTAAGCAGCACAGATACGCAGTATTTT.